This T cell receptor beta chain was retrieved from a study of CD8 T cells in Susac syndrome. Study as a whole: Patients with Susac syndrome were, at the time of blood collection, therapy-naive, maintained on corticosteroids, or maintained on intravenous immunoglobulin alone.

This clonotype was seen only once. Its specificity is not known. The RNA input was about 0.45 to 1 ug, and it was reverse transcribed with random hexamers. MiXCR, run by TCRdb on the immunoSEQ multiplex PCR reads, gives a single entry per CDR3 protein. This sample has approximately 190,000 distinct CDR3 sequences, with approximately 95% found just once. Whole-study findings and limits: The CD4+ T cell repertoires from Susac syndrome exhibited no clonal expansion.

This CDR3 spans 16 amino acids. J gave up 8 bases and V 0 bases, and 12 bases lay outside the gene matches. The germline V gene has CDR1 SGHTA and CDR2 FQGNSA. This receptor was obtained from a human donor with Susac syndrome. V and J are TRBV7-2 and TRBJ1-2; TRBD1 matches at 7 bases. Sequencing was carried out using CD4+ T cells from PBMCs. CDR3 loop: CASSLASRQGASGYTF. CDR3 coding DNA: TGTGCCAGCAGCTTAGCGAGTCGACAGGGAGCGTCGGGCTACACCTTC.